The 28 T cell receptor beta chains listed next were all sequenced from one sample in a study of blood T cell repertoires in COVID-19. Clones were read by immunoSEQ multiplex PCR, and TCRdb kept only the in-frame ones, dropping some. Among approximately 260,000 clones listed, roughly nine tenths were seen once. The sample comprised peripheral blood. Source of these receptors: a man between 18 and 35 years old with active or convalescent COVID-19.

This sequence joins TRBV5-1 and TRBJ2-1; TRBD2 is a possible D gene (5 bases). This CDR3 region has 14 residues. Germline CDR1 reads SGHRS; CDR2 reads YFSETQ. Trimming cost V 0 bases and J 5 bases, with 9 bases left between them. CDR3 in DNA: TGCGCCAGCAGCTTGGGAGGGCGCCACAATGAGCAGTTCTTC. Its translation: CASSLGGRHNEQFF.

This clone turned up a few times. V and J are TRBV4-1 and TRBJ2-7, with 11 bases fitting TRBD1. The germline CDR1 and CDR2 sequences are MGHRA and YSYEKL. The V segment lost 4 bases and the J segment 6 bases; nucleotides outside the gene matches: 8. The CDR3 runs 15 residues. The CDR3, as DNA: TGCGCCAGCAGCCCAGGACAGGGGGCCCCCGTCGAGCAGTACTTC. Its protein is CASSPGQGAPVEQYF.

V usage is TRBV4-3 and J usage is TRBJ2-3; D gene uncertain. The CDR3 covers 14 residues. Deletions cut 0 bases from V and 4 bases from J, with 8 bases between. The germline gives CDR1 LGHNA, CDR2 YSLEER. CDR3 protein: CASSQDRVADTQYF. The CDR3 nucleotides read TGCGCCAGCAGCCAAGATCGGGTGGCAGATACGCAGTATTTT.

This chain's CDR3 is CASSHAGTSGYNEQFF. The CDR3 DNA reads as TGCGCCAGCAGCCATGCCGGGACTAGCGGGTACAATGAGCAGTTCTTC. The chain has TRBV4-1 and TRBJ2-1, with 12 bases matching TRBD2. Germline V lookup: CDR1 MGHRA, CDR2 YSYEKL. This CDR3 comprises 16 residues. V dropped 3 bases and J dropped 4; count of bases not matched to a gene: 4.

Of note for this clone: Relative to the germline gene, one junction end is altered; a read error may explain this. This rearrangement joins TRBV2 to TRBJ1-4; D ambiguous. CDR1 SNHLY and CDR2 FYNNEI come from the germline V gene. There are 12 residues in the CDR3. The DNA for the CDR3 is TGTGCCAGCAGGGAAGGCGGAGAAAAACTGTTTTTT. Amino acid sequence: CASREGGEKLFF.

This rearrangement joins TRBV18 to TRBJ2-4; a weak D match, TRBD1 (5 bases). The CDR3 is 13 amino acids. Germline CDR1 and CDR2: KGHSH and LQKENI. With 2 bases removed from V and 4 bases from J, the gap between germline ends came to 6 bases. CDR3 residues: CASSPSGKNIQYF. DNA for the CDR3: TGTGCCAGCTCACCATCAGGGAAAAACATTCAGTACTTC.

CDR3 DNA sequence: TGTGCCAGCACGACTAGCGGGGGAACCACAGATACGCAGTATTTT. This translates into CASTTSGGTTDTQYF. The V call is TRBV28, the J call TRBJ2-3; the match to TRBD2 covers 12 bases. Germline-derived CDR1 and CDR2 are MDHEN and SYDVKM. Trimming at V came to 7 bases and at J to 2 bases, leaving 4 bases not matched to a gene. The CDR3 spans 15 residues.

This chain connects TRBV11-3 to TRBJ1-3; D gene unclear. The CDR3 totals 13 residues. Germline assignment: CDR1 SGHNT and CDR2 YENEEA. V dropped 3 bases and J dropped 0 bases, with 3 bases sitting between them. CDR3 amino acids: CASSFYSGNTIYF. Written as DNA, the CDR3 is TGTGCCAGCAGCTTTTACTCTGGAAACACCATATATTTT. The whole variable domain, filled in from reference TRBV11-3 and TRBJ1-3, reads EAGVVQSPRYKIIEKKQPVAFWCNPISGHNTLYWYLQNLGQGPELLIRYENEEAVDDSQLPKDRFSAERLKGVDSTLKIQPAELGDSAVYLCASSFYSGNTIYFGEGSWLTVV.

About this clone itself: An end of the junction does not agree with germline; a read error may underlie this. The chain is built from TRBV18 and TRBJ2-5; possible D gene TRBD1, 8 bases. The CDR3 consists of 19 residues. Per germline, CDR1 KGHSH and CDR2 LQKENI. CDR3 region: CASSPYQIGRTGSIEIQYF. The CDR3 coding sequence is TGTGCCAGCTCACCATATCAGATCGGGAGGACAGGGTCTATAGAGATCCAGTACTTC.

This clone was counted once. V gene TRBV3-1 (or the pseudogene TRBV3-2) combines with J gene TRBJ2-5; weak D call: TRBD2 (6 bases). Trimming removed 6 bases from V and 3 bases from J, with 17 bases in between. The length of the CDR3 is 15 residues. Germline-derived CDR1 and CDR2 are LGHDT and YNNKEL (reference sequence). CDR3 DNA: TGTGCCAGCAGTGACCCGGGACTTGAAAAAGAGACCCAGTACTTC. Amino acids: CASSDPGLEKETQYF.

The chain is built from TRBV4-3 and TRBJ2-3, with TRBD2 matching over 7 bases. The germline V gene has CDR1 LGHNA and CDR2 YSLEER. The CDR3 length is 18 residues. The V segment lost 1 base and the J segment 0 bases; nucleotides outside the gene matches: 10. CDR3 sequence reads: CASSQALASGTSTDTQYF. The CDR3 nucleotides read TGCGCCAGCAGCCAAGCCCTCGCTAGCGGAACTAGCACAGATACGCAGTATTTT.

This clone was counted once. The chain combines TRBV30 with TRBJ2-7; D perhaps matches TRBD1 (6 bases). Germline V gene data show CDR1 as GTSNPN and CDR2 as SVGIG (reference sequence). Trimming cost V 5 bases and J 5 bases, with 10 bases left between them. This CDR3 spans 11 amino acids. This CDR3 reads CAWARGNEQYF. Written as DNA, the CDR3 is TGTGCCTGGGCCAGGGGCAACGAGCAGTACTTC.

This chain uses TRBV27 with TRBJ1-5, with D perhaps matching TRBD1 (5 bases). With 2 bases removed from V and 4 bases from J, the gap between germline ends came to 12 bases. In germline, CDR1 is MNHEY, CDR2 SMNVEV (reference sequence). This CDR3 contains 15 residues. The CDR3 region is CASSLRTPVNQPQHF. The CDR3 nucleotides are TGTGCCAGCAGTTTAAGGACACCGGTAAATCAGCCCCAGCATTTT.

J is TRBJ2-5 and V is TRBV9; D possibly corresponds to TRBD2 (6 bases). This CDR3 contains 16 residues. The germline CDR1 and CDR2 sequences are SGDLS and YYNGEE. V was trimmed by 3 bases and J by 0 bases, leaving 15 bases between them. DNA of the CDR3: TGTGCCAGCAGCGGGGGGGTTTCTCGGAACCAAGAGACCCAGTACTTC. Amino acid sequence: CASSGGVSRNQETQYF.

The chain links TRBV5-1 to TRBJ1-2; weak D call: TRBD1 (5 bases). Between the trimmed V and J ends, which lost 0 bases and 7 bases, there was a span of 10 bases. The CDR3 is 13 residues long. The germline gives CDR1 SGHRS, CDR2 YFSETQ. CDR3: CASSLEWGLGYTF. CDR3 in DNA: TGCGCCAGCAGCTTGGAGTGGGGACTTGGCTACACCTTC.

This rearrangement joins TRBV7-2 to TRBJ2-3, with 8 bases fitting TRBD1. Germline V gene lookup returns CDR1 SGHTA and CDR2 FQGNSA. The ends lost 5 bases at V and 0 bases at J; junction bases unmatched: 7. The CDR3 loop spans 16 amino acids. Here the CDR3 reads CASSPSRQGSTDTQYF. The CDR3 bases are TGTGCCAGCAGCCCTTCCCGACAGGGGAGCACAGATACGCAGTATTTT.

Ten or more counts support this clone. The chain uses TRBV7-2 and TRBJ2-7; D is ambiguous. Trimming pared 5 bases from V and 3 bases from J, leaving 14 bases between. Germline CDR1 is SGHTA and CDR2 is FQGNSA. The CDR3 spans 14 residues. The CDR3, as DNA: TGTGCCAGCAGCCCGTTGACATCCCACTACGAGCAGTACTTC. It is translated as CASSPLTSHYEQYF.

The rearrangement links TRBV11-2 to TRBJ2-3, with 10 bases lining up with TRBD2. With V trimmed by 4 bases and J by 4 bases, 5 bases remained unmatched. Germline V gene lookup returns CDR1 SGHAT and CDR2 FQNNGV. The CDR3 covers 15 residues. The CDR3 here is CASSYGTSASDTQYF. The CDR3 nucleotides read TGTGCCAGCAGCTACGGGACTAGCGCCTCAGATACGCAGTATTTT.

The V and J genes are TRBV6-5 and TRBJ2-5, with D possibly matching TRBD2 (6 bases). Germline V gene lookup returns CDR1 MNHEY and CDR2 SVGAGI. This CDR3 has 15 residues. Trimming shortened V by 0 bases and J by 4 bases, and 12 bases separated the two germline ends. CDR3: CASSYSGGDLETQYF. As DNA, the CDR3 is TGTGCCAGCAGTTACTCGGGCGGGGATCTAGAGACCCAGTACTTC.

The chain carries TRBV7-9 and TRBJ1-6; 8 bases fit TRBD1. The J segment lost 6 bases and the V segment lost 5 bases, leaving 9 bases of the junction unmatched. The CDR3 loop spans 16 amino acids. CDR1 SEHNR and CDR2 FQNEAQ come from the germline V gene (reference sequence). The CDR3 protein is CASSSSRQGINSPLHF. The CDR3, as DNA: TGTGCCAGCAGCAGCAGCCGACAGGGGATTAATTCACCCCTCCACTTT.

This clone was detected only once. The chain employs TRBV28 and TRBJ2-7; 7 nucleotides line up with TRBD1. V trimming: 6 bases; J trimming: 2 bases; junction bases outside the gene matches: 4. CDR1 is MDHEN, CDR2 SYDVKM, per germline. The CDR3 is 13 amino acids. DNA of the CDR3: TGTGCCAGCAGACCTACAGGGGCCTACGAGCAGTACTTC. Its translation is CASRPTGAYEQYF.

The chain carries TRBV11-3 and TRBJ2-4; D gene uncertain. V dropped 0 bases and J dropped 5 bases, with 17 bases sitting between them. The CDR3 length is 17 residues. Germline CDR1 SGHNT, CDR2 YENEEA. The CDR3, as DNA: TGTGCCAGCAGCTTAGATCGCCGCTCACATGCACAAAACATTCAGTACTTC. The encoded protein is CASSLDRRSHAQNIQYF.

Details on this clone: The junction departs from the called germline gene at one end, perhaps through a read error. The chain couples TRBV2 to TRBJ1-2; D perhaps matches TRBD1 (5 bases). CDR3 length: 15 residues. Germline CDR1 is SNHLY and CDR2 is FYNNEI. CDR3 sequence (DNA): TGTGCCAGCAGTGATCGCCTCGACAGCCGCTTGGGCTTCACCTTC. It is translated as CASSDRLDSRLGFTF.

A few counts support this clone. V gene TRBV6-6 combines with J gene TRBJ2-4, with D possibly TRBD1 on 5 matching bases. V lost 6 bases and J 5 bases, leaving 5 bases between the germline ends. CDR3 length equals 11 residues. The germline gives CDR1 MNHNY, CDR2 SVGAGI (reference sequence). DNA of the CDR3: TGTGCCAGCAGACAGGAAAACATTCAGTACTTC. Amino acid sequence: CASRQENIQYF.

V and J are TRBV11-2 and TRBJ2-7; possibly TRBD2 for D (6 bases). Per germline, CDR1 SGHAT and CDR2 FQNNGV. The V end was cut by 2 bases, the J end by 7 bases, with 18 bases between. The CDR3 has 15 residues. CDR3 protein: CASSLYGGPRGEQYF. Written as DNA, the CDR3 is TGTGCCAGCAGCTTATACGGGGGTCCGAGGGGAGAGCAGTACTTC.

V and J are TRBV30 and TRBJ2-5; possibly TRBD2 for D (7 bases). This CDR3 contains 13 residues. CDR1 is GTSNPN, CDR2 SVGIG, per germline (reference sequence). Trimming removed 2 bases from V and 5 bases from J, with 12 bases in between. The CDR3 DNA follows: TGTGCCTGGAGTAGAGGGGGGGCGGAGACCCAGTACTTC. Its translation is CAWSRGGAETQYF.

The chain combines TRBV24-1 with TRBJ2-7, with 11 positions matching TRBD1. The CDR3 consists of 15 residues. With 5 bases clipped from V and 3 bases from J, the junction kept 5 bases outside the gene matches. Germline V lookup: CDR1 KGHDR, CDR2 SFDVKD. CDR3 nucleotides: TGTGCCACCAGTGCCGAGGACAGGGGGCACTACGAGCAGTACTTC. It is translated as CATSAEDRGHYEQYF.

The rearrangement uses TRBV9 and TRBJ2-3; TRBD2 agrees at 7 bases. With V trimmed by 0 bases and J by 4 bases, 11 bases remained unmatched. The CDR3 covers 17 residues. In germline, CDR1 is SGDLS, CDR2 YYNGEE. For the CDR3, the DNA is TGTGCCAGCAGCGTAGGAAGTGGACTAGTACAATCAGATACGCAGTATTTT. As protein: CASSVGSGLVQSDTQYF.